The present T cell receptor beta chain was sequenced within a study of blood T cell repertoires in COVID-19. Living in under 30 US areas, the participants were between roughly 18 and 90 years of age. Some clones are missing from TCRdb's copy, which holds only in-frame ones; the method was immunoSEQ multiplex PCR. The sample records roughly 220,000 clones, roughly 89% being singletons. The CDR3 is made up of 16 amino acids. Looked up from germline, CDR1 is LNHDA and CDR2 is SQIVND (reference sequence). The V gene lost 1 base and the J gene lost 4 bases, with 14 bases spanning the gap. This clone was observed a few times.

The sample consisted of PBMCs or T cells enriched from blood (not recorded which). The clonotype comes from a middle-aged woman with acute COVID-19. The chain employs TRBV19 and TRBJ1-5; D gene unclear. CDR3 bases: TGTGCCAGTAGTATAGTTCGGGAGCCGAGGAATCAGCCCCAGCATTTT. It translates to CASSIVREPRNQPQHF. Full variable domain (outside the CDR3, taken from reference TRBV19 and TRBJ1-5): DGGITQSPKYLFRKEGQNVTLSCEQNLNHDAMYWYRQDPGQGLRLIYYSQIVNDFQKGDIAEGYSVSREKKESFPLTVTSAQKNPTAFYLCASSIVREPRNQPQHFGDGTRLSIL.